Presented here are 19 T cell receptor beta chains from one specimen sequenced in a study of CD8 T cells in ankylosing spondylitis. One entry per CDR3 protein, called by TCRdb with MiXCR from the 5' RACE reads. The table records roughly 190,000 distinct CDR3 sequences, 9.5% to 15% of them present only once. Sequencing input: blood, either unsorted or a sorted T cell fraction (not recorded which). The receptors shown here come from a male donor with ankylosing spondylitis or in good health (not recorded which).

This clonotype was picked up a small number of times. This rearrangement joins TRBV30 to TRBJ2-2; perhaps TRBD2 as D (5 bases). Per germline, CDR1 GTSNPN and CDR2 SVGIG (reference sequence). V was clipped by 1 base and J by 3 bases, with 18 bases between them. CDR3 length equals 17 residues. The CDR3 sequence: CAWSARWQRSYTGELFF. In nucleotides, the CDR3 is TGTGCCTGGAGTGCCCGGTGGCAGCGGTCTTACACCGGGGAGCTGTTTTTT.

This clonotype was seen more than once but under ten times. This sequence joins TRBV12-3 or TRBV12-4 and TRBJ2-5; D gene uncertain. V was pared by 6 bases and J by 1 base, with 9 bases between. The CDR3 is 13 residues long. This chain's CDR3 is CASRPDLQETQYF. The CDR3 DNA reads as TGTGCCAGCAGACCGGACCTCCAAGAGACCCAGTACTTC.

The table lists this clonotype with a few counts. DNA for the CDR3: TGTGCCTGGATTACCTGGACCGCGAACACTGAAGCTTTCTTT. It is translated as CAWITWTANTEAFF. The chain joins TRBV30 to TRBJ1-1; no clear D gene. Germline V lookup: CDR1 GTSNPN, CDR2 SVGIG (reference sequence). Deletions cut 4 bases from V and 1 base from J, with 13 bases between. The CDR3 is 14 amino acids.

This clonotype came up a few times. The J gene is TRBJ1-2, the V gene TRBV6-2 or TRBV6-3, with unresolved D. The germline CDR1 and CDR2 sequences are MNHEY and SVGEGT. The CDR3 runs 13 residues. V was pared by 6 bases and J by 8 bases, with 16 bases between. Written as DNA, the CDR3 is TGTGCCAGCAGGTCGTTTATCGGAGGCGGCTACACCTTC. Translated, it gives CASRSFIGGGYTF.

This rearrangement joins TRBV7-8 to TRBJ2-7; tentatively, D is TRBD2 (5 bases). This CDR3 is 13 amino acids long. Germline V CDR1 and CDR2: SGHVS, FQNEAQ. Trimming took off 2 bases at V and 5 bases at J, with 10 bases between the two ends. The CDR3, as DNA: TGTGCCAGCAGCTTACGAGGGATTGACGAGCAGTACTTC. Protein product: CASSLRGIDEQYF. Full variable domain (outside the CDR3, taken from reference TRBV7-8 and TRBJ2-7): GAGVSQSPRYKVAKRGQDVALRCDPISGHVSLFWYQQALGQGPEFLTYFQNEAQLDKSGLPSDRFFAERPEGSVSTLKIQRTQQEDSAVYLCASSLRGIDEQYFGPGTRLTVT.

This clonotype was seen at least ten times. The rearrangement uses TRBV14 and TRBJ2-7; D is uncertain. Germline CDR1 and CDR2: SGHDN and FVKESK. Trimming shortened V by 1 base and J by 2 bases, and 3 bases separated the two germline ends. The CDR3 extends over 12 amino acids. The CDR3 DNA reads as TGTGCCAGCAGCCAAGTTACCTACGAGCAGTACTTC. Its protein is CASSQVTYEQYF.

The sample holds many counts of this clonotype. The chain uses TRBV10-3 and TRBJ1-2, with D possibly being TRBD1 (5 bases). CDR1 is ENHRY, CDR2 SYGVKD, per germline. Trimming took 4 bases from V and 7 from J, leaving 10 bases between them. This CDR3 has 12 residues. CDR3 residues: CAISGGAGGYTF. CDR3 coding DNA: TGTGCCATCAGTGGAGGGGCCGGTGGCTACACCTTC.

To note about this clonotype: One end of the junction does not line up with germline, which may come from a read error. The chain has TRBV13 and TRBJ1-2, with 8 bases that match TRBD1. The CDR3 sequence is 15 residues long. Per germline, CDR1 PRHDT and CDR2 FYEKMQ (reference sequence). CDR3 region: CASSPRTGINCGYTF. CDR3 nucleotide sequence: TGTGCCAGCAGCCCCCGGACAGGGATTAACTGTGGCTACACCTTC.

The chain has TRBV29-1 and TRBJ2-5, with D perhaps assigned TRBD1 or TRBD2 (5 bases each). V lost 6 bases, J lost 5 bases, and 10 bases lay in between. Per the germline V gene, CDR1 is SQVTM and CDR2 is ANQGSEA. The CDR3 has 11 residues. CDR3 nucleotide sequence: TGCAGCGTCGGGACCGGGGAGACCCAGTACTTC. This sequence encodes CSVGTGETQYF.

The V and J genes are TRBV4-1 and TRBJ2-1, with 7 positions matching TRBD1. The CDR3 is 13 amino acids. The trim removed 6 bases at V and 3 bases at J, leaving 2 bases unmatched. The germline CDR1 and CDR2 sequences are MGHRA and YSYEKL. The CDR3 bases are TGCGCCAGCAGGGGGGACAGCTACAATGAGCAGTTCTTC. This encodes CASRGDSYNEQFF.

This clonotype showed up just a few times. The rearrangement links TRBV6-1 to TRBJ2-1; TRBD2 matches 12 bases. Trimming at V came to 6 bases and at J to 1 base, leaving 4 bases not matched to a gene. This CDR3 region has 16 residues. Germline V gene sequence: CDR1 MNHNS, CDR2 SASEGT. The CDR3 bases are TGTGCCAGCAGGGGACTAGCGGGTTTATCCTACAATGAGCAGTTCTTC. This encodes CASRGLAGLSYNEQFF.

V is TRBV5-1 and J is TRBJ1-1, with D tentatively TRBD1 (5 bases). The CDR3 is 14 residues long. Looked up from germline, CDR1 is SGHRS and CDR2 is YFSETQ. The V end was cut by 1 base, the J end by 4 bases, with 11 bases between. The CDR3 coding sequence is TGCGCCAGCAGCTTGACCTGGGGACGCACTGAAGCTTTCTTT. Protein: CASSLTWGRTEAFF.

The V and J genes are TRBV10-2 and TRBJ2-1, with D unclear. Trimming stripped 3 bases from V and 8 bases from J, with 5 bases between. CDR1 and CDR2 from the germline V gene are WSHSY and SAAADI. This CDR3 contains 11 residues. The CDR3, as DNA: TGCGCCAGCAGTGAAGGGCATGAGCAGTTCTTC. Translated: CASSEGHEQFF.

This clonotype turned up a few times. The J gene is TRBJ1-1, the V gene TRBV6-1; D is perhaps TRBD1 (6 bases). This CDR3 has 14 residues. V was cut by 5 bases and J by 0 bases, with 10 bases left in between. CDR1 MNHNS and CDR2 SASEGT come from the germline V gene. The CDR3 reads CASSPRTVNTEAFF. The CDR3 DNA reads TGTGCCAGCAGTCCGCGGACAGTGAACACTGAAGCTTTCTTT.

The sample holds a few counts of this clonotype. This sequence joins TRBV4-1 and TRBJ1-1, with unresolved D. The CDR3 consists of 15 residues. V was trimmed by 4 bases and J by 0 bases, leaving 12 bases between them. Germline assignment: CDR1 MGHRA and CDR2 YSYEKL. The CDR3 DNA sequence: TGCGCCAGCAGCCCACCGACGGGGTTGAACACTGAAGCTTTCTTT. It is translated as CASSPPTGLNTEAFF.

CDR3 sequence (DNA): TGCAGTGCTAAGTGGAGTAGTTATGGCTACACCTTC. Translated, it gives CSAKWSSYGYTF. This chain joins TRBV20-1 and TRBJ1-2; D not resolved. The CDR3 is 12 amino acids. Per the germline V gene, CDR1 is DFQATT and CDR2 is SNEGSKA (reference sequence). Trimming took off 4 bases at V and 5 bases at J, with 11 bases between the two ends.

The table lists this clonotype with a few counts. The CDR3 sequence: CASSYAFEGNTEAFF. The CDR3 DNA sequence: TGTGCCAGCAGCTACGCATTCGAAGGGAACACTGAAGCTTTCTTT. The chain links TRBV7-9 to TRBJ1-1; D gene uncertain. Germline values: CDR1 SEHNR, CDR2 FQNEAQ (reference sequence). The CDR3 has 15 amino acids. V dropped 4 bases and J dropped 1 base, with 13 bases sitting between them.

This clonotype was detected a few times. The chain combines TRBV5-4 with TRBJ2-1; TRBD1 is a possible D gene (6 bases). This CDR3 region has 14 residues. Deletions cut 5 bases from V and 5 bases from J, with 14 bases between. The germline V gene has CDR1 SGHNT and CDR2 YYREEE (reference sequence). CDR3 sequence reads: CASRGWAGDNEQFF. The CDR3 DNA reads TGTGCCAGCAGAGGATGGGCAGGGGACAATGAGCAGTTCTTC.

As regards this clonotype: Possible read error: a much larger clone is one base away. The rearrangement uses TRBV29-1 and TRBJ2-3; 7 bases are shared with TRBD1. This CDR3 has 16 amino acids. Germline CDR1 and CDR2: SQVTM and ANQGSEA. The CDR3 coding sequence is TGCATCGTTGTCTTTGGGACAGCCGCTAGCACAGATACGCAGTATTTT. Its protein is CIVVFGTAASTDTQYF.